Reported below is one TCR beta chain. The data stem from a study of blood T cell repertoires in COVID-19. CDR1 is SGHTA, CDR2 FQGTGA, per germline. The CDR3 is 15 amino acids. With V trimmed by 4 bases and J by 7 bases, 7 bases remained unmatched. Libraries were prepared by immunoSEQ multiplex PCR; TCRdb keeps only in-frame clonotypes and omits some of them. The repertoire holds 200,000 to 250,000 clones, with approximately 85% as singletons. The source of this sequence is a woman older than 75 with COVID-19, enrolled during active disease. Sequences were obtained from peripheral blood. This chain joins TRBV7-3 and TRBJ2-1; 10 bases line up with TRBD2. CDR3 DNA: TGTGCCAGCAGCTCTTTTCCGGGACTAGCGAATGAGCAGTTCTTC. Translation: CASSSFPGLANEQFF.